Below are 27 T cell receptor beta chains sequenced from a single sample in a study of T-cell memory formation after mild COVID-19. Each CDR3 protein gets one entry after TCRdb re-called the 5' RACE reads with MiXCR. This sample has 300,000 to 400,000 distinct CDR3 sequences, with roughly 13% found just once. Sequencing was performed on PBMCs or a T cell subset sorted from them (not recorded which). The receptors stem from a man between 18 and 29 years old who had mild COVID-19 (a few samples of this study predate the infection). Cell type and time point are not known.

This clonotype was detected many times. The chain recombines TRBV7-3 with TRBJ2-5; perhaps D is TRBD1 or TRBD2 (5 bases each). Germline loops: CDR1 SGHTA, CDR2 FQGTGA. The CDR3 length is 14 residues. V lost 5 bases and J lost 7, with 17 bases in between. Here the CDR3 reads CASSEQGEIGTQYF. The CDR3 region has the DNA TGTGCCAGCAGCGAACAAGGGGAGATCGGGACCCAGTACTTC.

The CDR3 is CASCSGAGGQETQYF. CDR3 coding DNA: TGCGCCAGCTGCTCAGGGGCAGGGGGTCAAGAGACCCAGTACTTC. V and J are TRBV5-1 and TRBJ2-5, with TRBD1 matching 7 bases. CDR1 and CDR2 (germline): SGHRS, YFSETQ. The J segment lost 2 bases and the V segment lost 7 bases, leaving 11 bases of the junction unmatched. This CDR3 has 15 residues.

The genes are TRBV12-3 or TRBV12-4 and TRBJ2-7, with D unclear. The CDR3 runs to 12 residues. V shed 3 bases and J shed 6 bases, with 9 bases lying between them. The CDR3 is CASSFGQGEQYF. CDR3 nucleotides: TGTGCCAGCAGTTTTGGGCAAGGCGAGCAGTACTTC.

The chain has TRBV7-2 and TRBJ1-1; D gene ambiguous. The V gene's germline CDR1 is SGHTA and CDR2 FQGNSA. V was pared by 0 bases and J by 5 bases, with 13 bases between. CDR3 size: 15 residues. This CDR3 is CASSLAVNGLTEAFF. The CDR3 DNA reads TGTGCCAGCAGCTTAGCGGTTAATGGGTTGACTGAAGCTTTCTTT.

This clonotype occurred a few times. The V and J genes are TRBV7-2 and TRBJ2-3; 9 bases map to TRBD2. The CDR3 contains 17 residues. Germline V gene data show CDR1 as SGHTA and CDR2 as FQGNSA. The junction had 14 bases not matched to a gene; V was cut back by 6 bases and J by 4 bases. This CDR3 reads CASSRVPRRGGPDTQYF. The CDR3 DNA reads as TGTGCCAGCAGTCGCGTCCCTAGGCGGGGGGGCCCAGATACGCAGTATTTT.

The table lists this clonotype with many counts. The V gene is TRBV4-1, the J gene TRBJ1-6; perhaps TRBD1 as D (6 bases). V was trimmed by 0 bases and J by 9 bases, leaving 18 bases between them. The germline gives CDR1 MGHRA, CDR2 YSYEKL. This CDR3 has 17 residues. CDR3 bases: TGCGCCAGCAGCCAAGATGGAGTAGGACAGTACGTTTCACCCCTCCACTTT. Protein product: CASSQDGVGQYVSPLHF.

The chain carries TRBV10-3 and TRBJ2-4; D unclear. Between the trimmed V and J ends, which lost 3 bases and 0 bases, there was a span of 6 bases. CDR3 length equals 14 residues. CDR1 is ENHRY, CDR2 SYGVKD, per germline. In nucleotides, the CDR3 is TGTGCCATCAGTGATGGGATAGCCAAAAACATTCAGTACTTC. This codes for CAISDGIAKNIQYF.

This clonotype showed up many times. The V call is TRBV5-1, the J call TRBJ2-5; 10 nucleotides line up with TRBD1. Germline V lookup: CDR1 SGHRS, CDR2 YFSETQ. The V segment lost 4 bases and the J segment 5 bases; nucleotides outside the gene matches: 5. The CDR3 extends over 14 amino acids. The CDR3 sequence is CASSVGQGSETQYF. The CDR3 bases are TGCGCCAGCAGCGTGGGACAGGGGAGCGAGACCCAGTACTTC.

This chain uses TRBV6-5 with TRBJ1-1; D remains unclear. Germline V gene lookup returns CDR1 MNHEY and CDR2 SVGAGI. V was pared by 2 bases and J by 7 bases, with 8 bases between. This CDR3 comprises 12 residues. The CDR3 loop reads CASSYGVGEAFF. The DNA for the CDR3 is TGTGCCAGCAGTTACGGGGTAGGTGAAGCTTTCTTT.

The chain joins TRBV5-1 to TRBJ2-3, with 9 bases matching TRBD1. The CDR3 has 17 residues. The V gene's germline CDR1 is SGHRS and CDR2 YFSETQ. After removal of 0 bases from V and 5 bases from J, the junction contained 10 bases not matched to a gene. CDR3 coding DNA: TGCGCCAGCAGCTTGGCCGGGACAGGGAAACTACTAGATACGCAGTATTTT. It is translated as CASSLAGTGKLLDTQYF.

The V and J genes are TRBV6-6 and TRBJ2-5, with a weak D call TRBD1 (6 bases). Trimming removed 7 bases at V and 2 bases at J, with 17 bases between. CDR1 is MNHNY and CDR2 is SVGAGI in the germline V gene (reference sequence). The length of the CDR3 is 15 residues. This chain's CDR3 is CASKPTGPAQETQYF. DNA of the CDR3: TGTGCCAGCAAACCTACAGGGCCCGCACAAGAGACCCAGTACTTC.

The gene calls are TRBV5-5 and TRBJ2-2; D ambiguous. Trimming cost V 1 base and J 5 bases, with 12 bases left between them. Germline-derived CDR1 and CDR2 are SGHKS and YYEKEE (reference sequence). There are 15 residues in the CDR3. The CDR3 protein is CASSLFNNPTGELFF. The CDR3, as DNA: TGTGCCAGCAGCTTGTTCAACAACCCGACCGGGGAGCTGTTTTTT.

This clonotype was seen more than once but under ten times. CDR3 DNA: TGTGCCATCAGTGGTGGGGGTTACGAGCAGTACTTC. Encoded protein: CAISGGGYEQYF. The genes are TRBV10-3 and TRBJ2-7; D may match TRBD1 or TRBD2 (5 bases each). CDR1 and CDR2 from the germline V gene are ENHRY and SYGVKD. Trimming took off 4 bases at V and 4 bases at J, with 8 bases between the two ends. The CDR3 extends over 12 amino acids.

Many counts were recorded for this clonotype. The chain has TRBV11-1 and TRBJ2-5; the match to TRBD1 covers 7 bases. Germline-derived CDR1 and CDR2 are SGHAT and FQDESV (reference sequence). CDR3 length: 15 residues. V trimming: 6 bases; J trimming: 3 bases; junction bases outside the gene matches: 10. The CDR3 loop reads CASRNRDRGEETQYF. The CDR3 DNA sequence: TGTGCCAGCAGGAACCGGGACAGAGGGGAAGAGACCCAGTACTTC. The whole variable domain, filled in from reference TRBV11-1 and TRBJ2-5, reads EAEVAQSPRYKITEKSQAVAFWCDPISGHATLYWYRQILGQGPELLVQFQDESVVDDSQLPKDRFSAERLKGVDSTLKIQPAELGDSAMYLCASRNRDRGEETQYFGPGTRLLVL.

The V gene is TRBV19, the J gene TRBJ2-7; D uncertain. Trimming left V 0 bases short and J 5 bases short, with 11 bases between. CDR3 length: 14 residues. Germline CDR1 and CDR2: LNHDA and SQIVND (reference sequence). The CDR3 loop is CASSIDPLGHEQYF. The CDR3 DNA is TGTGCCAGTAGTATAGATCCCTTAGGGCACGAGCAGTACTTC.

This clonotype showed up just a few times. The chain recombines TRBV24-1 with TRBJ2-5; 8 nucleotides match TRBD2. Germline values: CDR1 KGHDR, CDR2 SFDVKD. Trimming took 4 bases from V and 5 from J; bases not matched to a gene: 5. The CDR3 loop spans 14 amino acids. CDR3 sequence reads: CATSERGARETQYF. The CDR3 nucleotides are TGTGCCACCAGTGAGCGGGGGGCCCGGGAGACCCAGTACTTC.

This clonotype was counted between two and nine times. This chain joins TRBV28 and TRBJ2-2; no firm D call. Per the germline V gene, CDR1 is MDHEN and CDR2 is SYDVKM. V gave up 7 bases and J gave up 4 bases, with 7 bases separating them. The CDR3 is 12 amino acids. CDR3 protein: CASTPLTGELFF. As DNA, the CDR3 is TGTGCCAGCACCCCCCTCACCGGGGAGCTGTTTTTT.

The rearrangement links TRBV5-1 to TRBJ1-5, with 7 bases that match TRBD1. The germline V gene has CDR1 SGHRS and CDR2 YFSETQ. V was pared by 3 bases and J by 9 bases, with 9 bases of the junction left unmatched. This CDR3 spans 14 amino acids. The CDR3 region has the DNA TGCGCCAGCAGCTCCGGGACAGCCTTCGGGCCCCAGCATTTT. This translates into CASSSGTAFGPQHF.

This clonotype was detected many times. The CDR3 DNA is TGTGCCAGCAGCTTATTTGCAGGGGCCTCCTACAATGAGCAGTTCTTC. This codes for CASSLFAGASYNEQFF. The chain has TRBV7-6 and TRBJ2-1, with D tentatively TRBD1 (6 bases). The germline gives CDR1 SGHVS, CDR2 FNYEAQ. The V end was cut by 2 bases, the J end by 0 bases, with 11 bases between. The CDR3 loop spans 16 amino acids.

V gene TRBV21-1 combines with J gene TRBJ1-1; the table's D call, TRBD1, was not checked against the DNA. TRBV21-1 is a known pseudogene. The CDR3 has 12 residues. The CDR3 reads CASSNPVTEAFF. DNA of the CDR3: TGTGCCAGCAGCAATCCCGTTACGGAAGCTTTCTTT.

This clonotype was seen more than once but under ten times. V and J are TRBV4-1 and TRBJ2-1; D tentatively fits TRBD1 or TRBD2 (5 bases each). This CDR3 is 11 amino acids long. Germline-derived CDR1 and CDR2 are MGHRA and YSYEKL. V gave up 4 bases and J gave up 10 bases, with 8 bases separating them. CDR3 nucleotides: TGCGCCAGCAGCCGGGACGAGGAGCAGTTCTTC. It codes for CASSRDEEQFF.

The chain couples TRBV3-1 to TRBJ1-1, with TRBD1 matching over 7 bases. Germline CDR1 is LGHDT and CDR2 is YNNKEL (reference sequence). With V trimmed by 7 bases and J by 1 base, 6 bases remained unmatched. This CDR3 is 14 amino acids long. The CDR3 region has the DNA TGTGCCAGCACCCAGGGGGAGGGGAACACTGAAGCTTTCTTT. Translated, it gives CASTQGEGNTEAFF.

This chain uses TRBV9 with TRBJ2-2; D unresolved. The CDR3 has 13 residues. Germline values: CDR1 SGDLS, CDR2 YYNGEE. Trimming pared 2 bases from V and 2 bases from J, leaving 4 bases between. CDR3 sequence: CASSVDNTGELFF. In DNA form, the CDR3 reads TGTGCCAGCAGCGTTGACAACACCGGGGAGCTGTTTTTT.

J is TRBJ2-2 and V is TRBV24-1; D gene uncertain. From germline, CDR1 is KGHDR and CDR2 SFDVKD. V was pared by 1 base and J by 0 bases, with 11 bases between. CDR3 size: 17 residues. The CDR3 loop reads CATSDFKGGANTGELFF. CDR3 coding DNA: TGTGCCACCAGTGATTTCAAGGGCGGCGCGAACACCGGGGAGCTGTTTTTT.

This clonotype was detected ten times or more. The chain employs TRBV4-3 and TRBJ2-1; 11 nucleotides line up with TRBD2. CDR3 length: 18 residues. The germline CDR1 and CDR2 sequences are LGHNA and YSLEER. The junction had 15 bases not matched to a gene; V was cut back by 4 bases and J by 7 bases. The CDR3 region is CASSLSGETSGGFNEQFF. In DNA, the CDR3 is TGCGCCAGCAGCCTATCCGGTGAAACTAGCGGGGGATTTAATGAGCAGTTCTTC.

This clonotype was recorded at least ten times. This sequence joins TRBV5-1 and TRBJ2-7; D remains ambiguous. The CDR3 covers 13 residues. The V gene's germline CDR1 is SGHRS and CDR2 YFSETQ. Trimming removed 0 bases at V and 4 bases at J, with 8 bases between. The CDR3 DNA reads TGCGCCAGCAGCTTGGAGGGTCAGTACGAGCAGTACTTC. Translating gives CASSLEGQYEQYF.

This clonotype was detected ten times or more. CDR3 residues: CASSLETPNYGYTF. DNA of the CDR3: TGCGCCAGCAGCTTGGAGACGCCAAACTATGGCTACACCTTC. This rearrangement joins TRBV5-1 to TRBJ1-2; D uncertain. V lost 0 bases, J lost 2 bases, and 8 bases lay in between. The CDR3 spans 14 residues. The germline CDR1 and CDR2 sequences are SGHRS and YFSETQ.